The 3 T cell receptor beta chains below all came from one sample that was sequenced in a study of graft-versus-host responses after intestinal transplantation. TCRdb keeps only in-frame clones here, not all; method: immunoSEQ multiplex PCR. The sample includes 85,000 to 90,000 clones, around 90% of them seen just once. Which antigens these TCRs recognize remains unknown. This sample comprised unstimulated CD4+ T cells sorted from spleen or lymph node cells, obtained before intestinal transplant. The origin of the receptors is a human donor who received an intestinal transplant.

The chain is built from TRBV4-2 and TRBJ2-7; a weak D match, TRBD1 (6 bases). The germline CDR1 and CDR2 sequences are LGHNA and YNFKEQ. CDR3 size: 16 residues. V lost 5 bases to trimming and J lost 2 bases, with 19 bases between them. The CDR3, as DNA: TGTGCCAGCAGCTTCTCTCCGAGGGACAAGCCCTACGAGCAGTACTTC. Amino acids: CASSFSPRDKPYEQYF.

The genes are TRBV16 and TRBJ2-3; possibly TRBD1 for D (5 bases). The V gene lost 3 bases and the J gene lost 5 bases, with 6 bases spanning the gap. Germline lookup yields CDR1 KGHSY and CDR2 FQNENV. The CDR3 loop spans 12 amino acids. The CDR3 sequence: CASSHRVDTQYF. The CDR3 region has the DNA TGTGCCAGCAGCCACAGGGTAGATACGCAGTATTTT.

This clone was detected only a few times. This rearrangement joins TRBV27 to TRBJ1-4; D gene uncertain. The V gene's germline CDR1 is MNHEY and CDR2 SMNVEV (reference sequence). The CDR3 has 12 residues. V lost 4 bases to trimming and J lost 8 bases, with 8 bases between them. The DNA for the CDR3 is TGTGCCAGCAGTTCTCACAGCGAAAAACTGTTTTTT. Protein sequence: CASSSHSEKLFF.